These 20 T cell receptor beta chains were all obtained from the same sample, sequenced in a study of OX40 agonist ivuxolimab in advanced cancers. Sequencing used immunoSEQ multiplex PCR; TCRdb keeps in-frame clones, though not all of them. The sample comprises fewer than 80,000 clones, 80% to 90% of which are singletons, and around 4.1% rests with the top ten. Sample: CD4+ or CD8+ T cells sorted from blood, taken in a trial of the OX40 agonist ivuxolimab. The receptors were sampled from an adult with an advanced solid tumor such as melanoma, head and neck, liver or kidney cancer.

This clone was seen once. The J gene is TRBJ2-5, the V gene TRBV4-2; 8 nucleotides match TRBD2. CDR1 and CDR2 from the germline V gene are LGHNA and YNFKEQ. The CDR3 is made up of 16 amino acids. Germline trimming cut 3 bases from V and 3 bases from J; bases unmatched to any gene: 9. The CDR3 nucleotides read TGTGCCAGCAGCCAGGTAGAAACTAGCGGCGAAGAGACCCAGTACTTC. It encodes CASSQVETSGEETQYF.

The genes are TRBV5-4 and TRBJ2-7, with D perhaps matching TRBD1 (5 bases). V lost 1 base, J lost 3 bases, and 11 bases lay in between. CDR3 length: 14 residues. CDR1 SGHNT and CDR2 YYREEE come from the germline V gene (reference sequence). The DNA for the CDR3 is TGTGCCAGCAGCTTGACTGGGGCCAGCTACGAGCAGTACTTC. Its translation: CASSLTGASYEQYF.

In regard to this clone: The junction does not match germline at one end; this may be a read error. V gene TRBV4-2 combines with J gene TRBJ1-1; no definite D call. Germline CDR1 LGHNA, CDR2 YNFKEQ. The CDR3 runs to 13 residues. As DNA, the CDR3 is TGTGCCAGCAACCAAGGCCCGAACACTGAAGCTTTCTTT. Translating gives CASNQGPNTEAFF.

The chain joins TRBV11-2 to TRBJ1-4; tentative D call: TRBD1 (6 bases). CDR3 length equals 15 residues. Germline CDR1 is SGHAT and CDR2 is FQNNGV. Trimming removed 2 bases at V and 7 bases at J, with 14 bases between. The CDR3 DNA sequence: TGTGCCAGCAGCTTAAATGGGGGCGGCGGTGAAAAACTGTTTTTT. Its translation is CASSLNGGGGEKLFF.

The rearrangement links TRBV5-1 to TRBJ2-7; TRBD1 is a possible D gene (6 bases). The CDR3 sequence is 15 residues long. Trimming took off 3 bases at V and 1 base at J, with 14 bases between the two ends. Germline V lookup: CDR1 SGHRS, CDR2 YFSETQ. CDR3 amino acids: CASSYLTGFSYEQYF. The CDR3 DNA sequence: TGCGCCAGCAGCTACTTAACAGGGTTTTCCTACGAGCAGTACTTC.

For the CDR3, the DNA is TGCGCCAGCAGCTTTAGCGGATACTACACAGATACGCAGTATTTT. This codes for CASSFSGYYTDTQYF. The chain recombines TRBV5-1 with TRBJ2-3; D might be TRBD2 (6 bases). CDR1 and CDR2 (germline): SGHRS, YFSETQ. Trimming stripped 2 bases from V and 2 bases from J, with 12 bases between. This CDR3 spans 15 amino acids.

The V gene is TRBV7-9, the J gene TRBJ2-1; D remains ambiguous. This CDR3 comprises 14 residues. Germline assignment: CDR1 SEHNR and CDR2 FQNEAQ (reference sequence). Trimming removed 3 bases at V and 5 bases at J, with 11 bases between. The chain's CDR3 is CASSFLRQDNEQFF. The DNA for the CDR3 is TGTGCCAGCAGCTTTTTACGGCAGGACAATGAGCAGTTCTTC.

This clone appeared a few times. The V and J genes are TRBV27 and TRBJ2-7, with D unresolved. V was pared by 1 base and J by 2 bases, with 15 bases between. CDR3 length: 16 residues. CDR1 is MNHEY, CDR2 SMNVEV, per germline (reference sequence). The CDR3 loop is CASSLLDGGPAYEQYF. The CDR3 DNA reads TGTGCCAGCAGTTTATTGGATGGCGGACCGGCCTACGAGCAGTACTTC.

The gene calls are TRBV5-1 and TRBJ1-5; 7 positions match TRBD1. Germline CDR1 and CDR2: SGHRS and YFSETQ. This CDR3 has 15 residues. J lost 5 bases, V lost 0 bases, and 5 bases had no gene match. The CDR3 reads CASSLGQGDYQPQHF. The CDR3 DNA sequence: TGCGCCAGCAGCTTGGGGCAGGGGGACTATCAGCCCCAGCATTTT.

The gene calls are TRBV10-2 and TRBJ2-1, with a possible D match to TRBD1 (7 bases). The germline V and J ends were trimmed by 3 bases and 8 bases, with 14 bases remaining between them. There are 14 residues in the CDR3. The germline gives CDR1 WSHSY, CDR2 SAAADI. The CDR3 DNA reads TGCGCCAGCAGTGACCCAGGGGGGATCGATGAGCAGTTCTTC. Encoded protein: CASSDPGGIDEQFF.

Only one count was recorded for this clone. This chain connects TRBV10-2 to TRBJ2-5, with TRBD2 matching 11 bases. Per the germline V gene, CDR1 is WSHSY and CDR2 is SAAADI. The V segment lost 2 bases and the J segment 2 bases; nucleotides outside the gene matches: 4. CDR3 length equals 16 residues. For the CDR3, the DNA is TGCGCCAGCAGTGAGATCGGGACTAGCGGTCAAGAGACCCAGTACTTC. It translates to CASSEIGTSGQETQYF.

This chain links TRBV9 with TRBJ1-5; D perhaps matches TRBD1 (6 bases). Trimming took off 4 bases at V and 3 bases at J, with 11 bases between the two ends. The CDR3 has 14 residues. Germline CDR1 SGDLS, CDR2 YYNGEE. CDR3 DNA sequence: TGTGCCAGCAGCCATGGACAGCTCAATCAGCCCCAGCATTTT. Protein: CASSHGQLNQPQHF.

The chain carries TRBV4-2 and TRBJ2-6, with D perhaps TRBD1 (5 bases). From germline, CDR1 is LGHNA and CDR2 YNFKEQ. The CDR3 has 17 amino acids. Trimming cost V 0 bases and J 0 bases, with 9 bases left between them. CDR3 bases: TGTGCCAGCAGCCAAGATCAGGGAAGCTCTGGGGCCAACGTCCTGACTTTC. Protein: CASSQDQGSSGANVLTF.

V and J are TRBV18 and TRBJ2-7; 13 bases match TRBD2. CDR1 and CDR2 (germline): KGHSH, LQKENI. The CDR3 is made up of 16 amino acids. Trimming took 6 bases from V and 0 from J; bases not matched to a gene: 5. The CDR3 bases are TGTGCCAGCTCCCCGGGACTAGCGGGAACCTCCTACGAGCAGTACTTC. It encodes CASSPGLAGTSYEQYF. The full variable domain, rest sourced from reference TRBV18 and TRBJ2-7, is NAGVMQNPRHLVRRRGQEARLRCSPMKGHSHVYWYRQLPEEGLKFMVYLQKENIIDESGMPKERFSAEFPKEGPSILRIQQVVRGDSAAYFCASSPGLAGTSYEQYFGPGTRLTVT.

The rearrangement joins TRBV11-2 to TRBJ1-4; D ambiguous. Germline CDR1 is SGHAT and CDR2 is FQNNGV. The CDR3 runs to 12 residues. V lost 3 bases and J 6 bases, leaving 5 bases between the germline ends. DNA for the CDR3: TGTGCCAGCAGCTTTTCCGATGAAAAACTGTTTTTT. Translation gives CASSFSDEKLFF. The whole variable domain, filled in from reference TRBV11-2 and TRBJ1-4, reads EAGVAQSPRYKIIEKRQSVAFWCNPISGHATLYWYQQILGQGPKLLIQFQNNGVVDDSQLPKDRFSAERLKGVDSTLKIQPAKLEDSAVYLCASSFSDEKLFFGSGTQLSVL.

The chain is built from TRBV28 and TRBJ1-6; D is unclear. CDR1 and CDR2 from the germline V gene are MDHEN and SYDVKM. V lost 5 bases and J 9 bases, leaving 11 bases between the germline ends. The CDR3 extends over 13 amino acids. DNA for the CDR3: TGTGCCAGCAGTAAGGGCGATGTTTCACCCCTCCACTTT. This encodes CASSKGDVSPLHF.

This clone was seen many times. The rearrangement joins TRBV5-1 to TRBJ2-7, with D maybe TRBD1 (6 bases). CDR3 length: 12 amino acids. CDR1 is SGHRS, CDR2 YFSETQ, per germline. Deletions cut 3 bases from V and 7 bases from J, with 11 bases between. Here the CDR3 reads CASSWGPGEQYF. Here the CDR3 DNA reads TGCGCCAGCAGCTGGGGGCCGGGGGAGCAGTACTTC.

CDR3 residues: CAWSGQGDKPQHF. The CDR3 nucleotides are TGTGCCTGGAGCGGACAGGGGGATAAGCCCCAGCATTTT. The rearrangement joins TRBV30 to TRBJ1-5; TRBD1 matches at 10 bases. Germline CDR1 and CDR2: GTSNPN and SVGIG (reference sequence). With V trimmed by 3 bases and J by 8 bases, 4 bases remained unmatched. The CDR3 is 13 amino acids.

CDR3 protein: CASSPPGLAASGTQYF. CDR3 bases: TGTGCCAGCTCTCCTCCGGGACTAGCGGCCTCAGGGACCCAGTACTTC. The chain combines TRBV18 with TRBJ2-5, with 11 positions matching TRBD2. The germline V gene encodes CDR1 KGHSH and CDR2 LQKENI. This CDR3 is built from 16 residues. The V gene end was trimmed by 6 bases and the J gene end by 7 bases; junction bases not matched to a gene: 13. The whole variable domain, filled in from reference TRBV18 and TRBJ2-5, reads NAGVMQNPRHLVRRRGQEARLRCSPMKGHSHVYWYRQLPEEGLKFMVYLQKENIIDESGMPKERFSAEFPKEGPSILRIQQVVRGDSAAYFCASSPPGLAASGTQYFGPGTRLLVL.

The genes are TRBV15 and TRBJ2-5, with 9 nucleotides matching TRBD1. This CDR3 spans 16 amino acids. V shed 4 bases and J 6 bases; nucleotides not matched to a gene: 12. Germline V gene sequence: CDR1 LNHNV, CDR2 YYDKDF (reference sequence). The CDR3 loop is CATSNPQTGGIKTQYF. In DNA form, the CDR3 reads TGTGCCACCAGCAACCCCCAGACAGGGGGGATAAAGACCCAGTACTTC.